The present TCR beta chain was sequenced within a study of T cells in localized non-small cell lung cancer. Findings and limits, study-wide: For the top 100 tumor clones, a median around 61 also appeared in adjacent lung. T cell clonality was highest in uninvolved adjacent lung, above tumor. Sequence data derive from only one tumor region, so heterogeneity remains possible.

Per germline, CDR1 SQVTM and CDR2 ANQGSEA. This CDR3 contains 14 residues. Losses at the gene ends were 7 bases for V and 3 bases for J; bases not matched to a gene: 6. Libraries were prepared by immunoSEQ multiplex PCR; TCRdb keeps only in-frame clonotypes and omits some of them. The data show roughly 1,400 clones, 30% to 40% seen once. Remarks on this clone: Its antigen is unidentified.

The source is a woman between 40 and 69 years old with stage I lung adenocarcinoma. This specimen consisted of lung tumor tissue, obtained before any cancer treatment. The rearrangement joins TRBV29-1 to TRBJ2-3, with 11 bases that match TRBD2. CDR3 nucleotide sequence: TGCAGCGCCCGTCCTAGCGGGGGGACAGATACGCAGTATTTT. It codes for CSARPSGGTDTQYF.